These T cell receptor beta chains were read from a single sample in a study of T cells after posttransplantation cyclophosphamide. Only in-frame clones appear in the TCRdb table, and some are missing; sequencing was by immunoSEQ multiplex PCR. The sample contains about 26,000 clones, none of them singletons. The sample consisted of PBMCs. These receptors were obtained from a man aged 50 to 60 in good health, CMV-negative, and a related stem cell transplant donor. Both conserved end residues are part of each CDR3. Fields, in order: clone size, J gene, V gene, D gene, CDR3 protein, CDR3 DNA. The D gene is left open where the match is weak. Sizes are listed as once, few, many or a size class.

many TRBJ2-6 TRBV19 NA CASNRGPGANVLTF TGTGCCAGTAATCGAGGGCCTGGGGCCAACGTCCTGACTTTC
few TRBJ2-7 TRBV28 TRBD2 CASSSTFWVAGVYEQYF TGTGCCAGCAGCTCCACCTTTTGGGTAGCGGGGGTGTACGAGCAGTACTTC
many TRBJ1-2 TRBV4-2 TRBD1 CASSQEGGQGPRIYGYTF TGTGCCAGCAGCCAAGAAGGGGGACAGGGGCCGCGAATCTATGGCTACACCTTC
many TRBJ2-5 TRBV7-2 NA CASSLVWLAESETQYF TGTGCCAGCAGCTTAGTCTGGCTAGCAGAATCGGAGACCCAGTACTTC
many TRBJ2-1 TRBV5-1 TRBD1 CASSSGQKLNNEQFF TGCGCCAGCAGCTCGGGACAGAAGTTAAACAATGAGCAGTTCTTC
many TRBJ2-1 TRBV7-9 NA CASSLALGGYRGNEQFF TGTGCCAGCAGCTTAGCCCTAGGAGGGTACCGGGGGAATGAGCAGTTCTTC
many TRBJ2-5 TRBV9 TRBD1 CASSKGQGGETQYF TGTGCCAGCAGCAAGGGACAGGGAGGAGAGACCCAGTACTTC
many TRBJ2-2 TRBV2 NA CASSDLGAASTGELFF TGTGCCAGCAGTGATCTAGGGGCAGCCAGCACCGGGGAGCTGTTTTTT
few TRBJ2-7 TRBV4-2 NA CASSQGLPYSYEQYF TGTGCCAGCAGCCAAGGACTACCTTACTCCTACGAGCAGTACTTC
many TRBJ2-7 TRBV18 NA CASSPTGSTLRDEQYF TGTGCCAGCTCACCGACTGGTTCGACCCTCAGGGACGAGCAGTACTTC
many TRBJ2-2 TRBV5-5 TRBD1 CASSWGTGSNTGELFF TGTGCCAGCAGCTGGGGGACAGGTTCGAACACCGGGGAGCTGTTTTTT
many TRBJ1-2 TRBV9 NA CASSPTAEVGGYTF TGTGCCAGCAGCCCCACCGCCGAGGTAGGTGGCTACACCTTC
many TRBJ2-7 TRBV19 NA CASRSPGLVGEQYF TGTGCCAGTAGATCGCCAGGGTTGGTTGGCGAGCAGTACTTC
many TRBJ1-5 TRBV7-8 TRBD1 CASSLGHRGDQPQHF TGTGCCAGCAGCTTAGGACACAGGGGAGACCAGCCCCAGCATTTT
many TRBJ2-4 TRBV27 TRBD2 CASSYLAGGNIQYF TGTGCCAGCAGTTATCTAGCGGGAGGAAACATTCAGTACTTC
many TRBJ2-5 TRBV7-9 TRBD1 CASSLGGTGVWETQYF TGTGCCAGCAGCTTAGGAGGGACAGGGGTTTGGGAGACCCAGTACTTC
many TRBJ2-2 TRBV9 TRBD1 CASSPRTGGDFTGELFF TGTGCCAGCAGCCCAAGGACAGGGGGCGATTTCACCGGGGAGCTGTTTTTT
many TRBJ2-1 TRBV29-1 NA CSVGRASNEQFF TGCAGCGTTGGGAGGGCTTCCAATGAGCAGTTCTTC
many TRBJ2-7 TRBV5-4 NA CASSLVGGDNYEQYF TGTGCCAGCAGCTTGGTGGGGGGGGACAATTACGAGCAGTACTTC
many TRBJ2-7 TRBV6-6 TRBD1 CASSLDRVGEQYF TGTGCCAGCAGTCTGGACAGGGTAGGCGAGCAGTACTTC
many TRBJ2-4 TRBV7-7 TRBD1 CASSARDSLLAKNIQYF TGTGCTAGCAGCGCCCGGGACAGTTTATTAGCCAAAAACATTCAGTACTTC
many TRBJ2-3 TRBV5-1 NA CASSLEGTGTGTDTQYF TGCGCCAGCAGCTTGGAGGGAACAGGGACGGGCACAGATACGCAGTATTTT
many TRBJ2-7 TRBV2 TRBD1 CASGGTGSYEQYF TGTGCCAGCGGGGGGACAGGCTCCTACGAGCAGTACTTC
many TRBJ2-7 TRBV12-5 NA CASGLGGDYEQYF TGTGCTAGTGGTTTGGGCGGAGACTACGAGCAGTACTTC
many TRBJ1-1 TRBV30 NA CAWSPRQFSIAEAFF TGTGCCTGGAGTCCGCGACAGTTCAGTATCGCTGAAGCTTTCTTT
many TRBJ2-3 TRBV10-1 TRBD2 CASSERKEREGRADTQYF TGCGCCAGCAGTGAGCGGAAGGAGCGGGAGGGCCGTGCAGATACGCAGTATTTT
many TRBJ2-7 TRBV2 TRBD1 CAEGTGIPYEQYF TGTGCCGAGGGGACAGGGATTCCCTACGAGCAGTACTTC
many TRBJ2-1 TRBV27 TRBD2 CASSLYRTSGASSYNEQFF TGTGCCAGCAGTTTATACCGGACTAGCGGGGCCAGCTCCTACAATGAGCAGTTCTTC
many TRBJ1-6 TRBV7-2 NA CASSGNYNSPLHF TGTGCCAGCAGCGGCAATTATAATTCACCCCTCCACTTT
many TRBJ2-1 TRBV5-1 TRBD1 CASRGQGRSNEQFF TGCGCCAGCAGAGGACAGGGAAGAAGCAATGAGCAGTTCTTC
many TRBJ1-1 TRBV28 NA CASQNNLAEAFF TGTGCCAGCCAGAATAATCTGGCTGAAGCTTTCTTT
many TRBJ1-4 TRBV19 TRBD1 CASSRGPGTGAQKLFF TGTGCCAGTAGCCGGGGGCCCGGGACAGGGGCTCAAAAACTGTTTTTT
many TRBJ1-1 TRBV6-5 NA CASSSGIFSEAFF TGTGCCAGCAGTTCAGGCATTTTCTCTGAAGCTTTCTTT
many TRBJ2-3 TRBV6-1 TRBD2 CASSEAAGLADTQYF TGTGCCAGCAGTGAAGCGGCGGGACTAGCTGATACGCAGTATTTT
many TRBJ2-6 TRBV29-1 NA CSVARGRGANVLTF TGCAGCGTTGCTCGGGGAAGGGGGGCCAACGTCCTGACTTTC
many TRBJ1-5 TRBV10-3 NA CAIREPDQPQHF TGTGCCATCAGAGAGCCTGATCAGCCCCAGCATTTT
many TRBJ2-7 TRBV28 NA CASSRAPDWSSYEQYF TGTGCCAGCAGTCGTGCCCCTGACTGGAGCTCCTACGAGCAGTACTTC
many TRBJ2-3 TRBV28 TRBD2 CASSHLLREGLDTQYF TGTGCCAGCAGTCATTTACTCCGGGAGGGCCTGGATACGCAGTATTTT
many TRBJ2-7 TRBV7-9 NA CASSLRGFLYEQYF TGTGCCAGCAGCCTAAGGGGGTTCCTCTACGAGCAGTACTTC
many TRBJ1-2 TRBV6-1 TRBD1 CASSVGWGDRANYGYTF TGTGCCAGCAGTGTCGGGTGGGGGGACAGGGCTAACTATGGCTACACCTTC
many TRBJ2-1 TRBV15 NA CATSTRGWALFF TGTGCCACCAGCACCAGGGGCTGGGCCCTGTTCTTC
many TRBJ1-6 TRBV4-1 NA CASSLGGPPLHF TGCGCCAGCAGCCTAGGCGGGCCACCCCTCCACTTT
many TRBJ1-4 TRBV7-9 TRBD1 CASSLGDRGLSNEKLFF TGTGCCAGCAGCCTAGGGGACAGGGGGCTGTCTAATGAAAAACTGTTTTTT
many TRBJ2-7 TRBV7-2 TRBD2 CASRLTSERVFKQYF TGTGCCAGCAGGTTAACTAGCGAGAGAGTATTTAAGCAGTACTTC
many TRBJ1-4 TRBV28 NA CASSIQQGNEKLFF TGTGCCAGCAGTATCCAACAGGGCAATGAAAAACTGTTTTTT
many TRBJ2-7 TRBV5-1 TRBD1 CASSLGQGAFDEQYF TGCGCCAGCAGTCTAGGACAGGGGGCGTTCGACGAGCAGTACTTC
many TRBJ1-1 TRBV6-1 NA CASSESTGKVPFF TGTGCCAGCAGTGAATCCACAGGGAAAGTACCTTTCTTT
many TRBJ1-5 TRBV7-2 NA CASSLFQGPNQPQHF TGTGCCAGCAGCTTATTTCAGGGTCCCAATCAGCCCCAGCATTTT
many TRBJ2-2 TRBV30 NA CAWSRQGWTGELFF TGTGCCTGGAGTCGGCAGGGTTGGACCGGGGAGCTGTTTTTT
few TRBJ2-7 TRBV27 NA CASSFRAGPNEQYF TGTGCCAGCAGTTTCCGGGCAGGGCCCAACGAGCAGTACTTC
many TRBJ1-2 TRBV2 TRBD1 CASSVSGGVYGYTF TGTGCCAGCAGTGTCTCAGGGGGCGTCTATGGCTACACCTTC
many TRBJ2-7 TRBV27 TRBD1 CASSSPGQGAYEQYF TGTGCCAGCAGTTCACCGGGACAGGGGGCCTACGAGCAGTACTTC
many TRBJ2-7 TRBV6-1 TRBD2 CASSEATSGGYEQYF TGTGCCAGCAGTGAAGCGACTAGCGGGGGGTACGAGCAGTACTTC